Below are 4 T cell receptor beta chains sequenced from a single sample in a study of blood T cell repertoires in COVID-19. Measured with immunoSEQ multiplex PCR; TCRdb has only the in-frame clones, and not every one. This sample has 110,000 or so clones, with 85% to 90% found just once. Sample: peripheral blood. The receptors come from a human donor in a cohort sampled during active COVID-19.

The rearrangement links TRBV6-4 to TRBJ2-2; TRBD1 matches at 10 bases. Unmatched junction bases numbered 6, after V lost 6 bases and J lost 8 bases. The CDR3 has 14 amino acids. Germline V gene lookup returns CDR1 MRHNA and CDR2 SNTAGT. The DNA of the CDR3 is TGTGCCAGCAGCCGGGACAGGGGCGCAGGGGAGCTGTTTTTT. This sequence encodes CASSRDRGAGELFF.

This clone was found once. This chain links TRBV7-8 with TRBJ2-1; possible D gene TRBD1, 5 bases. V was trimmed by 7 bases and J by 5 bases, leaving 18 bases between them. This CDR3 is 15 amino acids long. The germline V gene encodes CDR1 SGHVS and CDR2 FQNEAQ. CDR3 nucleotides: TGTGCCAGCACCTCAAGGCAGGGATCTAACAATGAGCAGTTCTTC. Translation: CASTSRQGSNNEQFF.

The rearrangement uses TRBV14 and TRBJ1-2; tentatively, D is TRBD1 (5 bases). CDR3 length equals 15 residues. With 0 bases removed from V and 5 bases from J, the gap between germline ends came to 13 bases. Germline values: CDR1 SGHDN, CDR2 FVKESK. CDR3 sequence: CASSQELGPGYGYTF. As DNA, the CDR3 is TGTGCCAGCAGCCAAGAGCTCGGGCCAGGGTATGGCTACACCTTC.

The CDR3 sequence: CATSRQIPTGLSSYEQYF. The CDR3 DNA reads TGTGCCACCAGCAGGCAAATTCCTACAGGCCTGAGCTCCTACGAGCAGTACTTC. The gene calls are TRBV15 and TRBJ2-7; the D gene is possibly TRBD1 (5 bases). The V and J ends lost 3 bases and 0 bases respectively, with 21 bases between them. The CDR3 contains 18 residues. The germline V gene encodes CDR1 LNHNV and CDR2 YYDKDF (reference sequence).